This TCR beta chain was recorded in a study of T-cell memory formation after mild COVID-19. Note on this clonotype: The antigen is not known.

General observations from the study: Researchers could not confirm that second-wave clones peaking on day 37 targeted SARS-CoV-2. Later expanders leaned CD4+, whereas clones that contracted between day 15 and 85 were balanced CD4/CD8.

The germline gives CDR1 SGHTA, CDR2 FQGNSA. Germline trimming cut 1 base from V and 5 bases from J; bases unmatched to any gene: 6. The CDR3 consists of 15 residues. MiXCR, run by TCRdb on the 5' RACE reads, gives a single entry per CDR3 protein. The sample contains around 320,000 distinct CDR3 sequences, over 11% of which appear only once. The sequence came from a man younger than 35 who had mild COVID-19 (a few samples of this study predate the infection). Cell type and time point are not known. The rearrangement links TRBV7-2 to TRBJ2-5; 8 bases align to TRBD2. Sequencing was carried out using PBMCs or a T cell subset sorted from them (not recorded which). The CDR3 bases are TGTGCCAGCAGCTTAGGAGCGGGGGTGAGGGAGACCCAGTACTTC. It is translated as CASSLGAGVRETQYF.